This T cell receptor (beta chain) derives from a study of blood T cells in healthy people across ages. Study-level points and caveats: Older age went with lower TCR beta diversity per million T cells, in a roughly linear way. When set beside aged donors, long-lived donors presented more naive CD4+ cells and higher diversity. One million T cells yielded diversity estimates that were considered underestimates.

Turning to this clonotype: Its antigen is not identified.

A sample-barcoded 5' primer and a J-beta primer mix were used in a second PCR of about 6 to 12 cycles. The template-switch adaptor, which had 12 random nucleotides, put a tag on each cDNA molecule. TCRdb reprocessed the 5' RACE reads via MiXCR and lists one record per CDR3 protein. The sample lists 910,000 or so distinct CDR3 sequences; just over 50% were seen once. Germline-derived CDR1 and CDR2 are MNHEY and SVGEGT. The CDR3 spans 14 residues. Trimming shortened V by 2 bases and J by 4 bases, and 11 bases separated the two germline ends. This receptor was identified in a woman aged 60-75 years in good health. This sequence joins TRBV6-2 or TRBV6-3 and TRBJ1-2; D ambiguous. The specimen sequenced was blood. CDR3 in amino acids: CASSYKGSGYGYTF. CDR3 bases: TGTGCCAGCAGTTACAAAGGCAGTGGCTATGGCTACACCTTC.